The TCR beta chain described here comes from a study of control samples from healthy donors and cancer patients. Sample share makes this clone medium-sized. Measured with immunoSEQ multiplex PCR; TCRdb has only the in-frame clones, and not every one. The sample holds 95,000 to 100,000 clones; around 89% are singletons and the top ten take 7.8%. Germline V gives CDR1 LNHDA, CDR2 SQIVND (reference sequence). Between the trimmed V and J ends, which lost 0 bases and 4 bases, there was a span of 12 bases. This CDR3 contains 15 residues. The sequence came from a man aged 25-40 years in good health. What was sequenced was blood. The rearrangement uses TRBV19 and TRBJ1-2; TRBD1 might be the D (6 bases). In nucleotides, the CDR3 is TGTGCCAGTAGTATAGATAAAGCAGGGGCCTATGGCTACACCTTC. Its translation: CASSIDKAGAYGYTF. The full variable domain, completed using reference TRBV19 and TRBJ1-2, is DGGITQSPKYLFRKEGQNVTLSCEQNLNHDAMYWYRQDPGQGLRLIYYSQIVNDFQKGDIAEGYSVSREKKESFPLTVTSAQKNPTAFYLCASSIDKAGAYGYTFGSGTRLTVV.